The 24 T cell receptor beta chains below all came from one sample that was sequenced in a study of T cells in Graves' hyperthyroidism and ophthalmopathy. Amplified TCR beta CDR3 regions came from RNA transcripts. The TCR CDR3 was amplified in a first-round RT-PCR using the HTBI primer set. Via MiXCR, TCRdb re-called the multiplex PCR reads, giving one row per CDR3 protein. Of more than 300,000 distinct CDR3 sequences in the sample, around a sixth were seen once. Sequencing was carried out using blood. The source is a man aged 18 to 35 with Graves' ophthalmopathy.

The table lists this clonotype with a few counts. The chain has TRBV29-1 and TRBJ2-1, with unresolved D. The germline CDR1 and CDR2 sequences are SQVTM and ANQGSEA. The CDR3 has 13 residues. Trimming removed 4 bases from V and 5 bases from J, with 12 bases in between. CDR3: CSVVLQNHNEQFF. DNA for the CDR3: TGCAGCGTTGTACTACAGAATCACAATGAGCAGTTCTTC.

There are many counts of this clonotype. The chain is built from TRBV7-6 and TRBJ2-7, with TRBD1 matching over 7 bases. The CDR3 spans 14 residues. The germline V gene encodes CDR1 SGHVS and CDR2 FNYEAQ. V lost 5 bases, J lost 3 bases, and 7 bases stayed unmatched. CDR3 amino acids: CASSPTGAVYEQYF. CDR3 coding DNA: TGTGCCAGCAGCCCCACAGGGGCCGTCTACGAGCAGTACTTC.

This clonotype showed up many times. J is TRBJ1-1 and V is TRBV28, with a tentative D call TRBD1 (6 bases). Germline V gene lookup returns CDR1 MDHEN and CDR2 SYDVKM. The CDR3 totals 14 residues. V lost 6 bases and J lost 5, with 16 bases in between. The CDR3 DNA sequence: TGTGCCAGCAGCTACCCTCAGGGGAGGACTGAAGCTTTCTTT. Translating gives CASSYPQGRTEAFF.

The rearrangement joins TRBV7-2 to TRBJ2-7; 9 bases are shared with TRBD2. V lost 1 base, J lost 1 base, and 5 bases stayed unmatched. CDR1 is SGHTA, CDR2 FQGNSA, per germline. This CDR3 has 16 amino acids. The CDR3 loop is CASSLDGGRGSYEQYF. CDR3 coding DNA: TGTGCCAGCAGCTTAGATGGCGGGAGGGGGTCCTACGAGCAGTACTTC.

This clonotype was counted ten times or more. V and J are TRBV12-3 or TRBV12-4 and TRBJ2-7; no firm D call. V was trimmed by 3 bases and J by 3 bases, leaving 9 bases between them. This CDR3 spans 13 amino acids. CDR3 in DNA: TGTGCCAGCAGTTTCCTGACCATCTACGAGCAGTACTTC. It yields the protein CASSFLTIYEQYF.

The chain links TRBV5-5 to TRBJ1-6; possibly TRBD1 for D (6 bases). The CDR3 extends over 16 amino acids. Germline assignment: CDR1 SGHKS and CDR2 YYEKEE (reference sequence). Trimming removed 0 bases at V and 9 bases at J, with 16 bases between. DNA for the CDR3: TGTGCCAGCAGCTTGGGGGCTACAGGGCCTGGTTCACCCCTCCACTTT. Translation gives CASSLGATGPGSPLHF.

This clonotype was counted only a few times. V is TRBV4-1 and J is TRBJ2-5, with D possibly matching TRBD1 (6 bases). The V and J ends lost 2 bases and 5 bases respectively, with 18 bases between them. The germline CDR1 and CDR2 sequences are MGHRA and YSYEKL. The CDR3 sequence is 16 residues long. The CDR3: CASSQQTGFGRETQYF. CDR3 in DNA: TGCGCCAGCAGCCAACAAACAGGGTTCGGGCGTGAGACCCAGTACTTC.

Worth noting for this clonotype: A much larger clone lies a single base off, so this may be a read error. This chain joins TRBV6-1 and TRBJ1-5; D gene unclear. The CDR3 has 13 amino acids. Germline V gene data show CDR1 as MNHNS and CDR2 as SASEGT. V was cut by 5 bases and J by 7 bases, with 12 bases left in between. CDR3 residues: CASSPVGLQPQHF. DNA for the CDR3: TGTGCCAGCAGTCCAGTGGGCTTGCAGCCCCAGCATTTT.

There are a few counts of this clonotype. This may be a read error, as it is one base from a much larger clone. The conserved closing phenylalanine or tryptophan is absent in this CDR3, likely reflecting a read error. In DNA form, the CDR3 reads TGTGCCAGCAGCTTAAGTGGGCCTAGCAGAGGCACAGATACGCAGTATCTT. Encoded protein: CASSLSGPSRGTDTQYL. The chain employs TRBV7-9 and TRBJ2-3; TRBD2 might be the D (5 bases). This CDR3 comprises 17 residues. The ends were cut back, 2 bases at V and 1 base at J, with 16 bases in the middle. CDR1 SEHNR and CDR2 FQNEAQ come from the germline V gene (reference sequence).

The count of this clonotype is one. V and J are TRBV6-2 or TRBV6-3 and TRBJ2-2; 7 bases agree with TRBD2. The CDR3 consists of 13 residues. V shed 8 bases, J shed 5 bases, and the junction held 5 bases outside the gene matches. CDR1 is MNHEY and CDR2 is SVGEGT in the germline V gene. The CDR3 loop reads CASGGGLTGELFF. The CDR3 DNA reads TGTGCCAGCGGGGGGGGTTTAACCGGGGAGCTGTTTTTT.

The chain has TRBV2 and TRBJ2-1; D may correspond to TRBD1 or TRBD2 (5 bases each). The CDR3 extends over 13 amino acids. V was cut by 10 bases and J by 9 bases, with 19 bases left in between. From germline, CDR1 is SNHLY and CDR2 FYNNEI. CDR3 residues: CATGANRAREQFF. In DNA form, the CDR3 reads TGTGCCACCGGGGCCAATCGGGCCCGTGAGCAGTTCTTC.

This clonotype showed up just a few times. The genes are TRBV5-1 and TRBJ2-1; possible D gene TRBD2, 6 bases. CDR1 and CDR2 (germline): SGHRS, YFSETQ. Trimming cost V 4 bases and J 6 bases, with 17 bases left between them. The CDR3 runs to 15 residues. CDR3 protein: CASSTGLTPINEQFF. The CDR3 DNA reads TGCGCCAGCAGCACTGGACTAACACCAATCAATGAGCAGTTCTTC.

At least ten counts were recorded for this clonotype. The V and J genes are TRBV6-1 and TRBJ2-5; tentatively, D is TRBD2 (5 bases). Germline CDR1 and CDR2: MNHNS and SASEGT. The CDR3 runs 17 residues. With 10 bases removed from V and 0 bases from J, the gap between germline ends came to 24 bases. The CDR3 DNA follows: TGTGCCACCAGCAATAGTGGACTCCCCCCTTACCAAGAGACCCAGTACTTC. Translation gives CATSNSGLPPYQETQYF.

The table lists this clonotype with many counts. The CDR3 loop reads CASSQKTGLEKLFF. CDR3 nucleotide sequence: TGTGCCAGCAGCCAAAAGACAGGGCTTGAAAAACTGTTTTTT. The rearrangement links TRBV3-1 to TRBJ1-4, with 7 positions matching TRBD1. The length of the CDR3 is 14 residues. Trimming removed 2 bases from V and 7 bases from J; junction bases left unmatched: 4. Germline V gene lookup returns CDR1 LGHDT and CDR2 YNNKEL (reference sequence).

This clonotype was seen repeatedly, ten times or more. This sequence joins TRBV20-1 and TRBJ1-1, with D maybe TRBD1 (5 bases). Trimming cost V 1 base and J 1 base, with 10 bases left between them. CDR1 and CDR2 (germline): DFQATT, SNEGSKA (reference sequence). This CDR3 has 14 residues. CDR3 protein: CSARGQQSNTEAFF. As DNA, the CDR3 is TGCAGTGCTAGAGGACAGCAATCGAACACTGAAGCTTTCTTT.

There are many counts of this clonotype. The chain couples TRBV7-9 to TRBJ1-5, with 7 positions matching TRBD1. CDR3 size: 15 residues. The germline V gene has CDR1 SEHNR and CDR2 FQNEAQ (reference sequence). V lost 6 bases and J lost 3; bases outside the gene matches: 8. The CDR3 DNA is TGTGCCAGCAGTCGACAGGGCCCCACCAATCAGCCCCAGCATTTT. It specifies CASSRQGPTNQPQHF. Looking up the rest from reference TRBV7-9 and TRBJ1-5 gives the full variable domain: DTGVSQNPRHKITKRGQNVTFRCDPISEHNRLYWYRQTLGQGPEFLTYFQNEAQLEKSRLLSDRFSAERPKGSFSTLEIQRTEQGDSAMYLCASSRQGPTNQPQHFGDGTRLSIL.

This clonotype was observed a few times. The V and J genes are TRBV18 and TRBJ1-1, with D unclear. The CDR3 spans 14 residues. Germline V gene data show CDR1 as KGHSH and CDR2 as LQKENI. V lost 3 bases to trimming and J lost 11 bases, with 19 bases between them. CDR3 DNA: TGTGCCAGCTCACCGTCGACCCAGGCCCTGGGGGCTTTCTTT. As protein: CASSPSTQALGAFF.

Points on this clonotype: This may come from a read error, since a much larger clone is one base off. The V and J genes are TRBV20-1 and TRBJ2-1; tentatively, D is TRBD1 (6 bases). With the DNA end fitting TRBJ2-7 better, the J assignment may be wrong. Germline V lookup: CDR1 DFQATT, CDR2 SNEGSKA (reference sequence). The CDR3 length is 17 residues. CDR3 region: CSVSGTPLIAEPNEQYF. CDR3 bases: TGCAGTGTCTCGGGGACACCCCTAATAGCTGAGCCTAATGAGCAGTACTTC.

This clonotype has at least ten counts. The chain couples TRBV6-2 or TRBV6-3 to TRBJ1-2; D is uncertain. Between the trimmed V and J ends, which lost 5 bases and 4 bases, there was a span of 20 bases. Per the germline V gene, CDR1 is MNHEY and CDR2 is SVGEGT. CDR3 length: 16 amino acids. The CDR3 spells CASSPNGPPWGYGYTF. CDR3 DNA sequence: TGTGCCAGCAGTCCAAACGGGCCACCTTGGGGCTATGGCTACACCTTC.

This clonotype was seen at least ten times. The CDR3 coding sequence is TGTGCCAGCAGCCTGGACAGGGCGGATGAAAAACTGTTTTTT. Translation: CASSLDRADEKLFF. V and J are TRBV5-8 and TRBJ1-4; 8 nucleotides align to TRBD1. Germline loops: CDR1 SGHTS, CDR2 YDEGEE. The junction had 5 bases not matched to a gene; V was cut back by 4 bases and J by 6 bases. The CDR3 spans 14 residues.

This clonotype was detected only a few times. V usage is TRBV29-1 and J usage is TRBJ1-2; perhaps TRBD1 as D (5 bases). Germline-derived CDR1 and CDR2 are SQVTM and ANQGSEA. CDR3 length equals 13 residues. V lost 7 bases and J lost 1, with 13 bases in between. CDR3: CSGGDLGNYGYTF. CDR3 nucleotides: TGCAGCGGGGGGGACTTGGGTAACTATGGCTACACCTTC.

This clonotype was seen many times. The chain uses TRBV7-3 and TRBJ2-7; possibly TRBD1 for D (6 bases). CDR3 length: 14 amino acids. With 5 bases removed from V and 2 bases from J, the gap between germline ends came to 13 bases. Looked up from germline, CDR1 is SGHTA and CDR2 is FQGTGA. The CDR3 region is CASSPRGGAYEQYF. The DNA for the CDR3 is TGTGCCAGCAGCCCCAGGGGCGGAGCCTACGAGCAGTACTTC.

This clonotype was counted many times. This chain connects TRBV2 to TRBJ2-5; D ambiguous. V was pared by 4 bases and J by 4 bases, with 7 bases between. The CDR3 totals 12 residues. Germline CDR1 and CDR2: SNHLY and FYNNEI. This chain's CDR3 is CASSVQLETQYF. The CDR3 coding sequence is TGTGCCAGCAGTGTACAGCTAGAGACCCAGTACTTC. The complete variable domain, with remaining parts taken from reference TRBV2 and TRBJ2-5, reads EPEVTQTPSHQVTQMGQEVILRCVPISNHLYFYWYRQILGQKVEFLVSFYNNEISEKSEIFDDQFSVERPDGSNFTLKIRSTKLEDSAMYFCASSVQLETQYFGPGTRLLVL.

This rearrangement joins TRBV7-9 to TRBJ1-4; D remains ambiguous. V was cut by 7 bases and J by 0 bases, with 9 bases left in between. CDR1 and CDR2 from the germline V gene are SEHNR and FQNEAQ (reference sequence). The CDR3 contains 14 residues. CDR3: CASTQPATNEKLFF. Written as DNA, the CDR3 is TGTGCCAGCACCCAACCTGCAACTAATGAAAAACTGTTTTTT.